A single sample gave rise to the 29 T cell receptor beta chains below, sequenced in a study of cytomegalovirus exposure and HLA in healthy donors. The primer mix had 60 Vbeta and 13 Jbeta primers. Assay: immunoSEQ multiplex PCR; the TCRdb copy retains only in-frame clones and omits some. Of about 170,000 clones listed, almost 75% are singletons. Sample: PBMCs. The receptors stem from a woman between 18 and 30 years old in good health and CMV-seropositive.

CDR3 sequence reads: CASSSSGGAQEQFF. The CDR3 DNA sequence: TGTGCCAGCAGCTCTAGCGGGGGGGCGCAAGAGCAGTTCTTC. The chain combines TRBV7-9 with TRBJ2-1; 12 bases agree with TRBD2. This CDR3 spans 14 amino acids. The junction had 5 bases not matched to a gene; V was cut back by 4 bases and J by 10 bases. Per the germline V gene, CDR1 is SEHNR and CDR2 is FQNEAQ (reference sequence). Using reference TRBV7-9 and TRBJ2-1 for the parts outside the CDR3, the full variable domain is DTGVSQNPRHKITKRGQNVTFRCDPISEHNRLYWYRQTLGQGPEFLTYFQNEAQLEKSRLLSDRFSAERPKGSFSTLEIQRTEQGDSAMYLCASSSSGGAQEQFFGPGTRLTVL.

CDR3 loop: CASSTGTGMGEQYF. The CDR3 bases are TGTGCCAGCAGCACCGGGACAGGGATGGGCGAGCAGTACTTC. V usage is TRBV5-4 and J usage is TRBJ2-7; 9 bases map to TRBD1. Per the germline V gene, CDR1 is SGHNT and CDR2 is YYREEE (reference sequence). After removal of 4 bases from V and 6 bases from J, the junction contained 8 bases not matched to a gene. This CDR3 comprises 14 residues.

The chain links TRBV6-1 to TRBJ1-5, with 9 bases lining up with TRBD1. Per the germline V gene, CDR1 is MNHNS and CDR2 is SASEGT. After removal of 6 bases from V and 7 bases from J, the junction contained 10 bases not matched to a gene. The CDR3 totals 15 residues. CDR3 in amino acids: CASRARDRVDQPQHF. The DNA for the CDR3 is TGTGCCAGCAGAGCCCGGGACAGGGTAGACCAGCCCCAGCATTTT.

V is TRBV11-1 and J is TRBJ2-3; 7 bases are shared with TRBD2. The CDR3 runs 17 residues. In germline, CDR1 is SGHAT, CDR2 FQDESV (reference sequence). With V trimmed by 6 bases and J by 2 bases, 14 bases remained unmatched. CDR3 sequence: CASSSQPPSGDTDTQYF. DNA of the CDR3: TGTGCCAGCAGTTCTCAACCGCCTAGCGGCGACACAGATACGCAGTATTTT.

V usage is TRBV5-1 and J usage is TRBJ2-5; D remains ambiguous. CDR1 is SGHRS, CDR2 YFSETQ, per germline. This CDR3 region has 14 residues. The V end lost 2 bases, the J end lost 0 bases, and 8 bases lay between the germline ends. The CDR3 DNA reads as TGCGCCAGCAGCTTTATGGCATACCAAGAGACCCAGTACTTC. This gives the protein CASSFMAYQETQYF.

This rearrangement joins TRBV9 to TRBJ2-1; 9 bases line up with TRBD2. The CDR3 consists of 13 residues. The junction had 3 bases not matched to a gene; V was cut back by 3 bases and J by 8 bases. Germline V gene data show CDR1 as SGDLS and CDR2 as YYNGEE. DNA for the CDR3: TGTGCCAGCAGCGCGGGACTAGCCTATGAGCAGTTCTTC. It translates to CASSAGLAYEQFF.

The chain couples TRBV4-1 to TRBJ1-4, with a weak D call TRBD1 (5 bases). V lost 2 bases and J lost 0, with 10 bases in between. The length of the CDR3 is 16 residues. The germline V gene encodes CDR1 MGHRA and CDR2 YSYEKL. CDR3 residues: CASSQQTASTNEKLFF. In DNA, the CDR3 is TGCGCCAGCAGCCAACAGACAGCTTCAACTAATGAAAAACTGTTTTTT.

The J gene is TRBJ2-3, the V gene TRBV29-1, with D maybe TRBD1 (5 bases). The CDR3 runs 15 residues. Trimming cost V 5 bases and J 4 bases, with 19 bases left between them. Germline V gene data show CDR1 as SQVTM and CDR2 as ANQGSEA. The CDR3, as DNA: TGCAGCGTTCAGGGCAGGGTAGGATACTCAGATACGCAGTATTTT. Translated, it gives CSVQGRVGYSDTQYF.

This clone was found a few times. Relative to the germline gene, one junction end is altered; a read error may explain this. V usage is TRBV7-9 and J usage is TRBJ1-2; 8 nucleotides match TRBD1. The germline V gene encodes CDR1 SEHNR and CDR2 FQNEAQ (reference sequence). The CDR3 covers 12 residues. The CDR3 sequence is CSSSQGAGGYTF. CDR3 sequence (DNA): TGTTCCAGCAGCCAGGGGGCTGGTGGCTACACCTTC.

V is TRBV6-6 and J is TRBJ1-1; TRBD1 is a possible D gene (5 bases). The germline gives CDR1 MNHNY, CDR2 SVGAGI (reference sequence). Trimming took off 9 bases at V and 3 bases at J, with 17 bases between the two ends. The CDR3 is 14 residues long. CDR3 in amino acids: CARGWGDRDTEAFF. The CDR3 nucleotides are TGTGCCAGGGGGTGGGGGGATCGGGACACTGAAGCTTTCTTT.

CDR3 DNA sequence: TGTGCCAGCAGCGCCAGGGGTATAGCTTTCTTT. It encodes CASSARGIAFF. This rearrangement joins TRBV21-1 to TRBJ1-1; TRBD1 is the table's D call and was not checked against the DNA. TRBV21-1 is a pseudogene. The CDR3 has 11 residues.

The chain links TRBV7-9 to TRBJ1-1; possibly TRBD1 for D (5 bases). CDR1 SEHNR and CDR2 FQNEAQ come from the germline V gene (reference sequence). Trimming took off 4 bases at V and 11 bases at J, with 14 bases between the two ends. The CDR3 is made up of 12 amino acids. The CDR3 here is CASSSSGLDAFF. In nucleotides, the CDR3 is TGTGCCAGCAGCTCATCGGGACTGGATGCTTTCTTT.

The chain is built from TRBV19 and TRBJ1-5; tentative D call: TRBD1 (6 bases). This CDR3 has 16 amino acids. V lost 4 bases, J lost 3 bases, and 16 bases lay in between. Germline V gene data show CDR1 as LNHDA and CDR2 as SQIVND (reference sequence). CDR3 nucleotides: TGTGCCAGTAGTAAAGCAGGGGACGGATACAATCAGCCCCAGCATTTT. Amino acids: CASSKAGDGYNQPQHF.

This sequence joins TRBV6-5 and TRBJ2-4; no definite D call. The germline CDR1 and CDR2 sequences are MNHEY and SVGAGI. The ends were cut back, 1 base at V and 2 bases at J, with 12 bases in the middle. CDR3 length equals 16 residues. The CDR3 DNA follows: TGTGCCAGCAGTTACTTGCCTGCGCGGTCCAAAAACATTCAGTACTTC. Protein sequence: CASSYLPARSKNIQYF.

This clone has a single count. V is TRBV6-1 and J is TRBJ1-1; D is possibly TRBD1 (6 bases). Germline values: CDR1 MNHNS, CDR2 SASEGT. V was clipped by 2 bases and J by 8 bases, with 12 bases between them. This CDR3 has 13 amino acids. The DNA for the CDR3 is TGTGCCAGCAGTGAATGGGGGCCGGGGGAAGCTTTCTTT. This encodes CASSEWGPGEAFF.

This clone was observed once. V usage is TRBV5-1 and J usage is TRBJ2-5; D is unclear. V was clipped by 6 bases and J by 4 bases, with 19 bases between them. The CDR3 extends over 15 amino acids. The V gene's germline CDR1 is SGHRS and CDR2 YFSETQ. The CDR3 region is CASTHGLESTETQYF. The DNA for the CDR3 is TGCGCCAGCACCCATGGCCTCGAAAGTACAGAGACCCAGTACTTC.

This chain uses TRBV2 with TRBJ1-2; D might be TRBD1 (6 bases). The CDR3 consists of 12 residues. The germline V gene encodes CDR1 SNHLY and CDR2 FYNNEI. V was pared by 5 bases and J by 6 bases, with 10 bases between. For the CDR3, the DNA is TGTGCCAGCAGTCGGACAGAAGATGGCTACACCTTC. It yields the protein CASSRTEDGYTF. Using reference TRBV2 and TRBJ1-2 for the parts outside the CDR3, the full variable domain is EPEVTQTPSHQVTQMGQEVILRCVPISNHLYFYWYRQILGQKVEFLVSFYNNEISEKSEIFDDQFSVERPDGSNFTLKIRSTKLEDSAMYFCASSRTEDGYTFGSGTRLTVV.

The chain recombines TRBV4-3 with TRBJ2-3; the match to TRBD2 covers 16 bases. V was clipped by 0 bases and J by 3 bases; unmatched bases: 15. This CDR3 comprises 22 residues. In germline, CDR1 is LGHNA, CDR2 YSLEER. The CDR3 here is CASSQDTRPGLAGGLGTDTQYF. As DNA, the CDR3 is TGCGCCAGCAGCCAAGATACCCGCCCGGGACTAGCGGGGGGGCTGGGAACAGATACGCAGTATTTT.

The chain couples TRBV9 to TRBJ1-3, with D maybe TRBD1 (6 bases). The CDR3 totals 17 residues. V was clipped by 2 bases and J by 0 bases, with 15 bases between them. Per the germline V gene, CDR1 is SGDLS and CDR2 is YYNGEE. The CDR3 is CASSVRDKVSSGNTIYF. CDR3 DNA: TGTGCCAGCAGCGTCCGGGACAAGGTGAGCTCTGGAAACACCATATATTTT.

The chain combines TRBV6-5 with TRBJ2-2, with D tentatively TRBD2 (5 bases). In germline, CDR1 is MNHEY, CDR2 SVGAGI. CDR3 size: 13 residues. Trimming cost V 6 bases and J 4 bases, with 9 bases left between them. CDR3 sequence (DNA): TGTGCCAGCAGCCGAGGGTCCACCGGGGAGCTGTTTTTT. Translation: CASSRGSTGELFF.

J is TRBJ1-1 and V is TRBV7-2; D unresolved. CDR3 length equals 14 residues. V lost 3 bases, J lost 2 bases, and 10 bases lay in between. The germline V gene has CDR1 SGHTA and CDR2 FQGNSA. DNA of the CDR3: TGTGCCAGCAGCTTTGCACAAGTAAACACTGAAGCTTTCTTT. It yields the protein CASSFAQVNTEAFF.

This sequence joins TRBV11-3 and TRBJ2-1; possibly TRBD1 for D (5 bases). Trimming pared 3 bases from V and 10 bases from J, leaving 13 bases between. From germline, CDR1 is SGHNT and CDR2 YENEEA. The CDR3 runs 13 residues. DNA for the CDR3: TGTGCCAGCAGCTTGTCAGGGTTTAGCGAGCAGTTCTTC. This codes for CASSLSGFSEQFF.

In its sample, this clone was seen a few times. V gene TRBV25-1 combines with J gene TRBJ2-7, with D possibly being TRBD2 (5 bases). Trimming cost V 11 bases and J 13 bases, with 15 bases left between them. This CDR3 is 9 amino acids long. Germline V gives CDR1 MGHDK, CDR2 SYGVNS. The chain's CDR3 is CAGFGEGYF. In DNA, the CDR3 is TGTGCCGGTTTCGGCGAGGGATACTTC.

J is TRBJ2-6 and V is TRBV5-5; 9 bases line up with TRBD1. V dropped 5 bases and J dropped 0; count of bases not matched to a gene: 9. Germline CDR1 is SGHKS and CDR2 is YYEKEE (reference sequence). This CDR3 region has 18 residues. In nucleotides, the CDR3 is TGTGCCAGCAGAAAGCCGGGACAGGGACTCTCTGGGGCCAACGTCCTGACTTTC. As protein: CASRKPGQGLSGANVLTF.

The chain is built from TRBV6-5 and TRBJ2-1; 10 bases fit TRBD2. V lost 6 bases, J lost 8 bases, and 4 bases stayed unmatched. Germline CDR1 MNHEY, CDR2 SVGAGI. This CDR3 is built from 13 residues. CDR3 sequence: CASRRGLADEQFF. The DNA for the CDR3 is TGTGCCAGCAGACGCGGACTAGCGGATGAGCAGTTCTTC.

The rearrangement joins TRBV9 to TRBJ2-1; 15 bases align to TRBD2. V gave up 3 bases and J gave up 0 bases; unmatched junction bases: 4. This CDR3 comprises 18 residues. In germline, CDR1 is SGDLS, CDR2 YYNGEE. The CDR3, as DNA: TGTGCCAGCAGCGAGGGACTAGCGGGGGGCTACTCCTACAATGAGCAGTTCTTC. Its protein product is CASSEGLAGGYSYNEQFF.

This sequence joins TRBV5-4 and TRBJ1-2, with D possibly matching TRBD1 (6 bases). V was shortened by 5 bases and J by 8 bases, with 19 bases between the two germline ends. From germline, CDR1 is SGHNT and CDR2 YYREEE (reference sequence). The CDR3 is made up of 14 amino acids. The CDR3: CASSRAGGGGGYTF. The CDR3, as DNA: TGTGCCAGCAGTCGGGCCGGGGGGGGCGGAGGCTACACCTTC.

This clone was seen a few times. The rearrangement links TRBV30 to TRBJ2-1; 7 bases align to TRBD2. V was pared by 2 bases and J by 3 bases, with 1 base of the junction left unmatched. Germline CDR1 and CDR2: GTSNPN and SVGIG (reference sequence). The CDR3 is 13 residues long. For the CDR3, the DNA is TGTGCCTGGAGTCGGGGGGACTACAATGAGCAGTTCTTC. Its protein is CAWSRGDYNEQFF.

The chain employs TRBV5-1 and TRBJ1-1; TRBD1 matches 8 bases. V was clipped by 2 bases and J by 4 bases; unmatched bases: 4. Germline loops: CDR1 SGHRS, CDR2 YFSETQ. CDR3 length: 14 residues. CDR3: CASSLGQGGTEAFF. The CDR3 nucleotides read TGCGCCAGCAGCTTAGGACAGGGCGGCACTGAAGCTTTCTTT.